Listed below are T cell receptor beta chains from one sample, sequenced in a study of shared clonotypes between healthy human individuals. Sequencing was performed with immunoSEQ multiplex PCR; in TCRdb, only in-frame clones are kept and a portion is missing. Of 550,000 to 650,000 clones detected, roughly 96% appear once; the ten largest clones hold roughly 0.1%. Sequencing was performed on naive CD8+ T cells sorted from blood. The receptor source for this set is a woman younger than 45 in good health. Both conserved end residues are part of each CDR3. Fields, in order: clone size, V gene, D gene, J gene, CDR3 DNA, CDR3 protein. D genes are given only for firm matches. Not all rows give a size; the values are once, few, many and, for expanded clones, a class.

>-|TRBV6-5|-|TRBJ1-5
TGTGCCAGCAGTTACTCGATCCAGGGGAATCAGCCCCAGCATTTT
CASSYSIQGNQPQHF
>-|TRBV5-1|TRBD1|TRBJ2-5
TGCGCCAGCAGCTTGTGGCACACAGGGGGCGAGGAAGAGACCCAGTACTTC
CASSLWHTGGEEETQYF
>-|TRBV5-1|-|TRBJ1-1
TGCGCCAGCAGCGCGAAGGCAGGGAACACTGAAGCTTTCTTT
CASSAKAGNTEAFF
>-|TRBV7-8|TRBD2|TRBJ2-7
TGTGCCAGCAGCTTAGATCGGCAGGTTGGGACTAGCGGGGAATACGAGCAGTACTTC
CASSLDRQVGTSGEYEQYF
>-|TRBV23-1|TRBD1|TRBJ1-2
TGCGCCAGCTTCAGTGCTTTCCTACCCCAGCGGGACAGGGAAAGGGGGGACTATGGCTACACCTTC
CASFSAFLPQRDRERGDYGYTF
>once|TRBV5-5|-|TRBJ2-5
TGTGCCAGCAGCTTGGCCCTTCCAGGACTCCAAGAGACCCAGTACTTC
CASSLALPGLQETQYF
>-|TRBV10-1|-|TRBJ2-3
TGCGCCAGCAGTGAAGCCAGGCCCACAGATACGCAGTATTTT
CASSEARPTDTQYF
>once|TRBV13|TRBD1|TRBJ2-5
TGTGCCAGCAGCTCAACGGGACAGGGAAACCAAGAGACCCAGTACTTC
CASSSTGQGNQETQYF
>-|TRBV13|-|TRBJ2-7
TGTGCCAGCAGCTTAAGTACTAGCTCTGAGCAGTACTTC
CASSLSTSSEQYF
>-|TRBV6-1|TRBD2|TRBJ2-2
TGTGCCAGCTGTGGTCTACTAGCGGGAGTTCTCGGGGAGCTGTTTTTT
CASCGLLAGVLGELFF
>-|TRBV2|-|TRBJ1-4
TGTGCCAGCAGCCCACCAGCAGCAACTAATGAAAAACTGTTTTTT
CASSPPAATNEKLFF
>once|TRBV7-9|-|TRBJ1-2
TGTGCCAGCAGTCCGACAGTAGGAGGTGGCTACACCTTC
CASSPTVGGGYTF
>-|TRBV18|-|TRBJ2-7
TGTGCCAGCTCACCAGGCGGAGAATCATTCGAGCAGTACTTC
CASSPGGESFEQYF
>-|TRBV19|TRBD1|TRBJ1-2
TGTGCCAGTAGCCGGGACAGTAATTACTATGGCTACACCTTC
CASSRDSNYYGYTF
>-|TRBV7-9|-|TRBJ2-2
TGTGCCAGCGTCGAGCAGGGGCTTAACACCGGGGAGCTGTTTTTT
CASVEQGLNTGELFF
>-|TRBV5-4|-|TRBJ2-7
TGTGCCAGCAGCTTGGATAGATCGACCTACGAGCAGTACTTC
CASSLDRSTYEQYF
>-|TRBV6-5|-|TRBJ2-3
TGTGCCAGCAGTTACCAGGGACACGGGCAGTATTTT
CASSYQGHGQYF
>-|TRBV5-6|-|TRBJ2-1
TGTGCCAGCAGCTTAAAGTTCGGCGAGCAGTTCTTC
CASSLKFGEQFF
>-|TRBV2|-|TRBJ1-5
TGTGCCAGCAGTGAAGCGCGTGTGGGATTGGGTCAGCCCCAGCATTTT
CASSEARVGLGQPQHF
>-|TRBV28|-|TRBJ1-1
TGTGCCAGCAGTTCTCCAGGGTTCAACACTGAAGCTTTCTTT
CASSSPGFNTEAFF
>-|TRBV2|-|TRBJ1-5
TGTGCCAGCCGGGACAAACGACCTTATAGCAATCAGCCCCAGCATTTT
CASRDKRPYSNQPQHF
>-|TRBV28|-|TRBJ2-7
TGTGCCAGCAGTTTCGCCTCCTACGAGCAGTACTTC
CASSFASYEQYF